The 3 T cell receptor beta chains reported below all come from one sample, sequenced in a study of cytomegalovirus exposure and HLA in healthy donors. Use of 60 Vbeta and 13 Jbeta primers characterized the PCR. The table came from immunoSEQ multiplex PCR; TCRdb's copy has only in-frame clones and leaves some out. The sample has hundreds of thousands of clones, over 60% seen once. The sequenced material came from PBMCs. These receptors were taken from a man aged 18 to 35 in good health and CMV-seronegative.

The chain carries TRBV28 and TRBJ1-5, with D perhaps matching TRBD1 (5 bases). Between the trimmed V and J ends, which lost 2 bases and 5 bases, there was a span of 7 bases. Per the germline V gene, CDR1 is MDHEN and CDR2 is SYDVKM. The CDR3 runs 13 residues. This CDR3 is CASSLGGDQPQHF. The CDR3 DNA reads as TGTGCCAGCAGTTTAGGAGGGGATCAGCCCCAGCATTTT.

The chain joins TRBV6-5 to TRBJ1-2; 8 nucleotides align to TRBD1. CDR3 length equals 14 residues. V gave up 3 bases and J gave up 4 bases; unmatched junction bases: 4. CDR1 is MNHEY, CDR2 SVGAGI, per germline. Written as DNA, the CDR3 is TGTGCCAGCAGTTATGGACAGGGTGCCTATGGCTACACCTTC. Protein sequence: CASSYGQGAYGYTF.

The rearrangement uses TRBV5-1 and TRBJ2-3, with TRBD2 matching 10 bases. The germline gives CDR1 SGHRS, CDR2 YFSETQ. CDR3 length equals 16 residues. V dropped 0 bases and J dropped 4; count of bases not matched to a gene: 5. The CDR3 bases are TGCGCCAGCAGCTTGGGTGCTAGCGGGAGCGCAGATACGCAGTATTTT. This translates into CASSLGASGSADTQYF.